Here is one T cell receptor (beta chain) with its context. Its antigen remains unknown. The source of the sample is a study of T cell repertoires in cytomegalovirus infection. MiXCR was run by TCRdb on the reads, yielding one entry per CDR3 protein. The table records about 100,000 distinct CDR3 sequences, 20% to 30% of them present only once. General study points: The response measured ex vivo was dominated by TCR beta clonotypes (HLA-C-restricted and CMV-specific).

V dropped 7 bases and J dropped 5; count of bases not matched to a gene: 5. The germline V gene encodes CDR1 LGHNT and CDR2 FRNRAP. The CDR3 has 14 amino acids. This chain connects TRBV12-5 to TRBJ2-5; 12 bases line up with TRBD2. The TCR originated in a human donor in good health (CMV status not recorded). Some clones in this sample may be carry-over from other donors' samples. The sample taken for sequencing was CD8+ T cells from PBMCs. The CDR3 nucleotides read TGTGCTAGTGCCCCTAGCGGGAGGGAGGAGACCCAGTACTTC. As protein: CASAPSGREETQYF.